Included here is one TCR beta chain sequence, with context. The data stem from a study of blood T cell repertoires in COVID-19. For the study at large: Samples representing acute and convalescent COVID-19 were sourced from the United States, Italy and Spain.

The assay was immunoSEQ multiplex PCR, and TCRdb's table has in-frame clones only and misses some. The data contain about 88,000 clones, approximately 90% of them seen just once; the ten biggest clones take up 2.5% to 3.5%. Germline values: CDR1 SQVTM, CDR2 ANQGSEA. This CDR3 comprises 14 residues. Losses at the gene ends were 4 bases for V and 7 bases for J; bases not matched to a gene: 8. What was sequenced was peripheral blood. This TCR was sampled from a woman older than 75 with acute or convalescent COVID-19. The chain links TRBV29-1 to TRBJ2-5, with 11 bases fitting TRBD2. CDR3 amino acids: CSVAGTSGPTTQYF. The CDR3 DNA reads as TGCAGCGTTGCGGGGACTAGCGGCCCGACGACCCAGTACTTC. The whole variable domain, remainder taken from reference TRBV29-1 and TRBJ2-5, is SAVISQKPSRDICQRGTSLTIQCQVDSQVTMMFWYRQQPGQSLTLIATANQGSEATYESGFVIDKFPISRPNLTFSTLTVSNMSPEDSSIYLCSVAGTSGPTTQYFGPGTRLLVL.